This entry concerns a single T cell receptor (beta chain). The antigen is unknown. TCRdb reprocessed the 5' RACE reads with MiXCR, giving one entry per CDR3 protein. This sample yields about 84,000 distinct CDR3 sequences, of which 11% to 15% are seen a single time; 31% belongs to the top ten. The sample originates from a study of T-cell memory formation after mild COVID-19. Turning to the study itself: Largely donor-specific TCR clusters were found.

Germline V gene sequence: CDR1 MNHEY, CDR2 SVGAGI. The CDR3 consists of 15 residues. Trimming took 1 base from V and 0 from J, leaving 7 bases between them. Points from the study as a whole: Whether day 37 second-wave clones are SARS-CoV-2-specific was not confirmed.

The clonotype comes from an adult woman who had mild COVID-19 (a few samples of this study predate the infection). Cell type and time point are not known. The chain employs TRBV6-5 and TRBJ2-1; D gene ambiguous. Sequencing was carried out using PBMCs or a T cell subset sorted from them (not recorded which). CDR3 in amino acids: CASSYFRFSYNEQFF. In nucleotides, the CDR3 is TGTGCCAGCAGTTACTTTCGGTTCTCCTACAATGAGCAGTTCTTC.